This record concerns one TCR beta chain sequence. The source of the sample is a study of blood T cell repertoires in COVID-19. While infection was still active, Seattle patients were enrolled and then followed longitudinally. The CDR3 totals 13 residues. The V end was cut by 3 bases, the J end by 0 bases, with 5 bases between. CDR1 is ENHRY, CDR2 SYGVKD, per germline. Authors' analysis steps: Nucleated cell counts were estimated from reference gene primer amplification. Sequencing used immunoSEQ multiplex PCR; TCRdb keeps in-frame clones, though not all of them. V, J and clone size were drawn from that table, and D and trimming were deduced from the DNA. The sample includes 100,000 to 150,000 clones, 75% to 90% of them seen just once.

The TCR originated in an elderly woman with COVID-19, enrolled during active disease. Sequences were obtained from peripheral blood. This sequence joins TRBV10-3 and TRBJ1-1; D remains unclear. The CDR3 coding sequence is TGTGCCATCAGTGACAGTATGAACACTGAAGCTTTCTTT. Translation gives CAISDSMNTEAFF.